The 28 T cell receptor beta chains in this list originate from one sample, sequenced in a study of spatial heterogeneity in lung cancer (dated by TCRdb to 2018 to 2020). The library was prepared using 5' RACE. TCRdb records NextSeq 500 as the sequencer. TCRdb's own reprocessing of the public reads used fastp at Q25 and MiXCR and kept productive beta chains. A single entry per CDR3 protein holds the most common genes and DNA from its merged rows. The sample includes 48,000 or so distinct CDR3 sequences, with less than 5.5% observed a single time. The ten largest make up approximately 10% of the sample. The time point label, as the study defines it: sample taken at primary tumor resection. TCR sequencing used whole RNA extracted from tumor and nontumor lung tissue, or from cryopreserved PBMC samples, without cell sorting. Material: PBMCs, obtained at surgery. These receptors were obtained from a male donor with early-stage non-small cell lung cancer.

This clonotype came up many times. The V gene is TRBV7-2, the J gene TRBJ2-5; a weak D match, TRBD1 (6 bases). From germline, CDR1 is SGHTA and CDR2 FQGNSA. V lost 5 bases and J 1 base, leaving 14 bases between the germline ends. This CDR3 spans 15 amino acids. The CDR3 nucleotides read TGTGCCAGCAGCCCAGGACAGTCGGGCCAAGAGACCCAGTACTTC. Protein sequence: CASSPGQSGQETQYF.

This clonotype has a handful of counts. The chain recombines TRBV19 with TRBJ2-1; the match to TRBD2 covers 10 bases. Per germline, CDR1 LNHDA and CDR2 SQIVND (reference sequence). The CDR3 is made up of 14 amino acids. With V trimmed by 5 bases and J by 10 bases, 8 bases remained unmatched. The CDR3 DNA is TGTGCCAGTAGTTTAGGACTAGCGGTACCCGAGCAGTTCTTC. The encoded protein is CASSLGLAVPEQFF.

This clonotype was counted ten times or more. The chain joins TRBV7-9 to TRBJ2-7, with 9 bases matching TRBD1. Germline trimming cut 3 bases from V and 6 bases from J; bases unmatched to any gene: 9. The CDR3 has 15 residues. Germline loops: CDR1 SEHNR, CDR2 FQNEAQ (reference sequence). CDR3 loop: CASSFRGQGPSEQYF. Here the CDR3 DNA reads TGTGCCAGCAGCTTTCGGGGACAGGGCCCCTCCGAGCAGTACTTC.

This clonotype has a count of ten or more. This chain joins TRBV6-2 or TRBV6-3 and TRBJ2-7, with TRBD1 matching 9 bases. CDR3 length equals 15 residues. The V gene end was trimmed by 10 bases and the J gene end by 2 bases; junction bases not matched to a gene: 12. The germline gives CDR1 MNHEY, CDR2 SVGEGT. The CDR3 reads CATHRPGTGTYEQYF. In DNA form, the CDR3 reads TGTGCCACTCACAGACCCGGGACAGGGACCTACGAGCAGTACTTC.

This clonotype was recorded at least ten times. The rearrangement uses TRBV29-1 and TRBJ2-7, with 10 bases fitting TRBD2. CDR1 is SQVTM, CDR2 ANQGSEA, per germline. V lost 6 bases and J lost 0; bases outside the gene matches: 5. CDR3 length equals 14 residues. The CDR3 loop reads CSVAGGRSSYEQYF. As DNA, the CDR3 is TGCAGCGTAGCGGGAGGGAGGAGCTCCTACGAGCAGTACTTC.

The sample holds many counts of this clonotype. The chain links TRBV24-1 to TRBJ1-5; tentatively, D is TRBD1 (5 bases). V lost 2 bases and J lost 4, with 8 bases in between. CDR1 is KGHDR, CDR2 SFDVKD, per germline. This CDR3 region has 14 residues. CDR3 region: CATSDSRTNQPQHF. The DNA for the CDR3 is TGTGCCACCAGTGATTCACGGACAAATCAGCCCCAGCATTTT.

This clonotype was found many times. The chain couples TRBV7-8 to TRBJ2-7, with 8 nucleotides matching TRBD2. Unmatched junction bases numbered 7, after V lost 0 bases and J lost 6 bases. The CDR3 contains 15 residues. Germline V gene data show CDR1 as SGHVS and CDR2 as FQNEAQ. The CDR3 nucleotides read TGTGCCAGCAGCTTAGCGCGGGGGGCCACCTCCGAGCAGTACTTC. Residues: CASSLARGATSEQYF.

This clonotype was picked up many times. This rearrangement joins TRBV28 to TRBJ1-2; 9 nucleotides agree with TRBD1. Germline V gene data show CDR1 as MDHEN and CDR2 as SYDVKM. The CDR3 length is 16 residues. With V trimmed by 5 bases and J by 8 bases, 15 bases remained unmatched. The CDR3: CASSVLETGGPWGYTF. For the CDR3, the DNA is TGTGCCAGCAGTGTCCTAGAAACAGGGGGCCCTTGGGGCTACACCTTC.

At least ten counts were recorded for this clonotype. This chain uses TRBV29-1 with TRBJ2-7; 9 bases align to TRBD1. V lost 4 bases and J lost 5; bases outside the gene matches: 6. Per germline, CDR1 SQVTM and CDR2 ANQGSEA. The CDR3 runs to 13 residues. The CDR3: CSVAQGQGHEQYF. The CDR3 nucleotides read TGCAGCGTTGCGCAGGGACAGGGACACGAGCAGTACTTC.

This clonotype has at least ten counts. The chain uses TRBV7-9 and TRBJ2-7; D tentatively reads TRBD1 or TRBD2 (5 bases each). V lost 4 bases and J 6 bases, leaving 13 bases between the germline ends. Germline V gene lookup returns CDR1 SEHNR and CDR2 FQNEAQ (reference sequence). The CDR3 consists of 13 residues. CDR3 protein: CASSSGRRGEQYF. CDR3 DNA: TGTGCCAGCAGCTCGGGACGGCGTGGCGAGCAGTACTTC.

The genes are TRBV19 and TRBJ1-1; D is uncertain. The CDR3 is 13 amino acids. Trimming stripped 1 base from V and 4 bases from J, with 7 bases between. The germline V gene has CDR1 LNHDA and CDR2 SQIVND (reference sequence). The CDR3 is CASSIGMSTEAFF. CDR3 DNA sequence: TGTGCCAGTAGTATAGGGATGAGCACTGAAGCTTTCTTT.

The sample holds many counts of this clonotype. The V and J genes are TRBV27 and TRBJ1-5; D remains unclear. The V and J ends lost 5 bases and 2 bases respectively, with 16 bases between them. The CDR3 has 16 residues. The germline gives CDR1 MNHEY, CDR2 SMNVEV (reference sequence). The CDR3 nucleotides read TGTGCCAGCAGTCCCTTAACGGGAGGAGGCAATCAGCCCCAGCATTTT. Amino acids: CASSPLTGGGNQPQHF.

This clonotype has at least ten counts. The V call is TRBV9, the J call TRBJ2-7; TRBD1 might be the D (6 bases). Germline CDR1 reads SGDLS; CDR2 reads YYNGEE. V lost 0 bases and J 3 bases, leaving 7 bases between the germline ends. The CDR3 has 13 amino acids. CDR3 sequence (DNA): TGTGCCAGCAGCGTAGCGGACAGCTACGAGCAGTACTTC. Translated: CASSVADSYEQYF.

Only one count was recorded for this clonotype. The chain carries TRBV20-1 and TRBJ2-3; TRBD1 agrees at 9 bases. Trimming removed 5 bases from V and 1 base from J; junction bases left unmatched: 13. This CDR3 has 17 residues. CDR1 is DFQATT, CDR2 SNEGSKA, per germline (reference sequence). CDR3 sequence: CSAAFNTWTGGTDTQYF. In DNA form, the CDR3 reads TGCAGTGCTGCATTCAATACTTGGACAGGGGGCACAGATACGCAGTATTTT.

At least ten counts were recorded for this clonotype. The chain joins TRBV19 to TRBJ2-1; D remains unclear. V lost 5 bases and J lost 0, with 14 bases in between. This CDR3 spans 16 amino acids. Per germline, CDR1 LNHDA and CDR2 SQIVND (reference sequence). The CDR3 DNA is TGTGCCAGTAGTTACCGGTTTTCGGTCTCCTACAATGAGCAGTTCTTC. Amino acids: CASSYRFSVSYNEQFF.

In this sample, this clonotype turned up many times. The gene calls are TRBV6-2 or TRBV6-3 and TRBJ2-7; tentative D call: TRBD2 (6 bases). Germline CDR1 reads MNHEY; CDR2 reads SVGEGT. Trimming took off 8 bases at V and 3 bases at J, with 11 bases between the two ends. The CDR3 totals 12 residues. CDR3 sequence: CASSGGNYEQYF. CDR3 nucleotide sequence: TGTGCCAGCTCTGGGGGGAACTACGAGCAGTACTTC.

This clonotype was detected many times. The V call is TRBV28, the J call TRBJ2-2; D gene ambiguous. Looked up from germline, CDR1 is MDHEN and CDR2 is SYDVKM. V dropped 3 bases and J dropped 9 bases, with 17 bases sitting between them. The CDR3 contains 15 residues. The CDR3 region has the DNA TGTGCCAGCAGTTTTTCGGACCGTCCTGGCCGGGAGCTGTTTTTT. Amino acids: CASSFSDRPGRELFF. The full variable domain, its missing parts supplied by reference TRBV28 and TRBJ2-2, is DVKVTQSSRYLVKRTGEKVFLECVQDMDHENMFWYRQDPGLGLRLIYFSYDVKMKEKGDIPEGYSVSREKKERFSLILESASTNQTSMYLCASSFSDRPGRELFFGEGSRLTVL.

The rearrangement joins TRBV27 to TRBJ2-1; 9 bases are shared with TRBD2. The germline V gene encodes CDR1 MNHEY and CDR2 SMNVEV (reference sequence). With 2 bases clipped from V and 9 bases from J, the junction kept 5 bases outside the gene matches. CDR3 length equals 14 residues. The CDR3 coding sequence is TGTGCCAGCAGTTTAAGGCGGGAGGGCCTTGAGCAGTTCTTC. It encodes CASSLRREGLEQFF.

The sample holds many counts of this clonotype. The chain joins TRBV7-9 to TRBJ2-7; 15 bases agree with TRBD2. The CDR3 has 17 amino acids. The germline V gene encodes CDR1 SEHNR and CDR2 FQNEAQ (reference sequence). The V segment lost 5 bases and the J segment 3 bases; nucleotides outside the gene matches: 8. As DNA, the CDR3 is TGTGCCAGCAGCCCCGGGACTAGCGGGAGGTGGAGCTACGAGCAGTACTTC. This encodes CASSPGTSGRWSYEQYF.

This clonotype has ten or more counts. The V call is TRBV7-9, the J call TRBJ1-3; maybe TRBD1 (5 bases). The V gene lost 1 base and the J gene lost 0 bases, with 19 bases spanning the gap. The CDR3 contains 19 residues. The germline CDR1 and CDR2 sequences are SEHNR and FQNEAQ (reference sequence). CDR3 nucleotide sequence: TGTGCCAGCAGCTTAGAAGGGTCAGGACAATTCCTCTCTGGAAACACCATATATTTT. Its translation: CASSLEGSGQFLSGNTIYF.

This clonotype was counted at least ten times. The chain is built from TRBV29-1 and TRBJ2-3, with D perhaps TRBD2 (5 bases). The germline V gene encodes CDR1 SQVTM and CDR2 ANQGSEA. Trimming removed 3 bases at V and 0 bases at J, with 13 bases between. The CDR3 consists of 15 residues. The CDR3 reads CSVEVSRTSTDTQYF. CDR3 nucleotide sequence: TGCAGCGTTGAGGTCTCGAGGACTAGCACAGATACGCAGTATTTT.

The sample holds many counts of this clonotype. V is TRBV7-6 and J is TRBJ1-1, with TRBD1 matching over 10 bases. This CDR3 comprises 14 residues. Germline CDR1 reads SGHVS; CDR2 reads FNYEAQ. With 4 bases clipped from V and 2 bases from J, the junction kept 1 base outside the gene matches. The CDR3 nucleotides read TGTGCCAGCAGCTCGACAGGGGGCAACACTGAAGCTTTCTTT. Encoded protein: CASSSTGGNTEAFF. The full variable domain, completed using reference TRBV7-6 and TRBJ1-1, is GAGVSQSPRYKVTKRGQDVALRCDPISGHVSLYWYRQALGQGPEFLTYFNYEAQQDKSGLPNDRFSAERPEGSISTLTIQRTEQRDSAMYRCASSSTGGNTEAFFGQGTRLTVV.

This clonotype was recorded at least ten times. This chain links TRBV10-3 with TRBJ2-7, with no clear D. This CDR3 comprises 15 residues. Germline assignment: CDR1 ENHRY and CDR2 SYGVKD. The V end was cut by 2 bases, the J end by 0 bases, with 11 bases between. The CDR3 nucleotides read TGTGCCATCAGTGAGCCGACCTCGGGCTCCTACGAGCAGTACTTC. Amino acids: CAISEPTSGSYEQYF.

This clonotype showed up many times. For the CDR3, the DNA is TGTGCCAGCAGCCTGTCTCTAGCGTCCTTGACGGAGACCCAGTACTTC. Residues: CASSLSLASLTETQYF. This chain connects TRBV14 to TRBJ2-5; TRBD2 might be the D (6 bases). The ends were cut back, 4 bases at V and 5 bases at J, with 20 bases in the middle. This CDR3 region has 16 residues. CDR1 and CDR2 (germline): SGHDN, FVKESK.

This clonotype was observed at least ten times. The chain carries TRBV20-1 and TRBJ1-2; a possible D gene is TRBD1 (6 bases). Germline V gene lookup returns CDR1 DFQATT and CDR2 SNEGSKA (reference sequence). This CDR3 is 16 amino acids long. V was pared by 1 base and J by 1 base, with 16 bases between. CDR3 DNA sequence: TGCAGTGCTAGAGGGCGGACAGCGACTCTTAACTATGGCTACACCTTC. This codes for CSARGRTATLNYGYTF.

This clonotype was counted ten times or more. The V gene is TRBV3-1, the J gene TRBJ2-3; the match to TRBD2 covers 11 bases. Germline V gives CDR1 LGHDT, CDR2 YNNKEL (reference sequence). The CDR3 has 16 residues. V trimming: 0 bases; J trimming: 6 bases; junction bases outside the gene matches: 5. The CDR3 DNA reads TGTGCCAGCAGCCAAGATACTAGCGGGAGTTACGATACGCAGTATTTT. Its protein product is CASSQDTSGSYDTQYF.

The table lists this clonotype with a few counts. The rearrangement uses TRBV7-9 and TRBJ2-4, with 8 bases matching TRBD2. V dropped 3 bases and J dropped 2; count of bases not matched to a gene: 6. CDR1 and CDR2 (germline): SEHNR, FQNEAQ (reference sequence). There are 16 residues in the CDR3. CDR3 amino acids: CASSFNSGRPKNIQYF. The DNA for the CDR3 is TGTGCCAGCAGCTTTAACAGCGGGAGACCCAAAAACATTCAGTACTTC.

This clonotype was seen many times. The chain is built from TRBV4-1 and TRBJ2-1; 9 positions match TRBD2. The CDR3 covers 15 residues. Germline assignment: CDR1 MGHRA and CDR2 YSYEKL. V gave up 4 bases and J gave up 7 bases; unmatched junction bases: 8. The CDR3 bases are TGCGCCAGCAGCCGTCCAGCGGGAGGTTATAATGAGCAGTTCTTC. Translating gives CASSRPAGGYNEQFF.